Listed here is a single T cell receptor beta chain. No antigen is known for it. This specimen belongs to a study of beta chain features in type 1 diabetes. General observations from the study: TCRB CDR3s were moderately but significantly shorter in Type 1 diabetes patients in all four CD4+ subsets.

The CDR3 loop spans 14 amino acids. Per germline, CDR1 MDHEN and CDR2 SYDVKM. The J segment lost 7 bases and the V segment lost 6 bases, leaving 8 bases of the junction unmatched. Sequenced material consisted of expressed TCRB transcripts (all of the isolated RNA was reverse transcribed). Generated by immunoSEQ multiplex PCR, the TCRdb table keeps only in-frame clones and is missing some. The sample has roughly 160,000 clones, 7.5% to 8.5% seen once. Sort purity for all populations was recorded as exceeding 98%. The sample taken for sequencing was central memory CD4+ T cells from blood. This chain connects TRBV28 to TRBJ2-2; 7 nucleotides agree with TRBD1. The source is a young man with type 1 diabetes. CDR3 protein: CASSRGQSYGELFF. Written as DNA, the CDR3 is TGTGCCAGCAGCCGGGGACAGTCCTACGGGGAGCTGTTTTTT.